There are a few counts of the clone carrying this TCR beta chain. Its antigen is not known. The source of the sample is a study of CD8 T cells in ankylosing spondylitis. Overall study results and limits: Disease-linked clones reportedly concentrated significantly in matched ankylosing spondylitis synovial fluid. Characteristic, it appeared, of ankylosing spondylitis blood was a TCR beta motif of eight highly homologous variants. Relatively scarce in peripheral blood, disease-linked clones were CD8+. Some of these motif variants have turned up before, in reports on reactive arthritis synovial fluid and blood.

Quantitative 5'-RACE was performed with molecular barcodes, and it yielded the TCR beta libraries. TCRdb itself ran the 5' RACE reads through MiXCR, one entry per CDR3 protein. The sample records more than 650,000 distinct CDR3 sequences, 12% being singletons. CDR1 and CDR2 (germline): MNHEY, SVGEGT. V was pared by 6 bases and J by 6 bases, with 8 bases of the junction left unmatched. This CDR3 comprises 14 residues. The TCR originated in a male donor with ankylosing spondylitis. The chain links TRBV6-2 or TRBV6-3 to TRBJ2-1, with 7 bases lining up with TRBD2. Sequenced material: blood, either unsorted or a sorted T cell fraction (not recorded which). Here the CDR3 reads CASRNPLAPNEQFF. CDR3 coding DNA: TGTGCCAGCAGAAACCCACTAGCGCCCAATGAGCAGTTCTTC.